The 26 T cell receptor beta chains presented below share a single source sample, sequenced in a study of response to subunit inactivated influenza vaccine. One entry per CDR3 protein, called by TCRdb with MiXCR from the RT-PCR reads. The profile covers a few hundred thousand distinct CDR3 sequences, with 9.5% to 12% appearing a single time and roughly 12% taken by the ten largest. This specimen was PBMCs from blood, taken roughly 47 days after vaccination. All receptors derive from a man aged 45 to 65 who received an inactivated influenza vaccine.

This clonotype has more than one count but fewer than ten. The V gene is TRBV6-1, the J gene TRBJ2-2; D may match TRBD1 or TRBD2 (5 bases each). The CDR3 contains 14 residues. Germline CDR1 and CDR2: MNHNS and SASEGT. V lost 7 bases and J lost 4, with 13 bases in between. CDR3 nucleotides: TGTGCCAGCAAGTCGAGGGGCGGCACCGGGGAGCTGTTTTTT. Translated, it gives CASKSRGGTGELFF.

In the case of this clonotype: One end of the junction fails to match germline, which may point to a read error. This rearrangement joins TRBV20-1 to TRBJ2-1; D is ambiguous. CDR1 is DFQATT and CDR2 is SNEGSKA in the germline V gene (reference sequence). The CDR3 spans 11 residues. This chain's CDR3 is CSSRPYNEQFF. The CDR3 DNA is TGCAGTTCTAGACCCTACAATGAGCAGTTCTTC.

This clonotype was observed at least ten times. The J gene is TRBJ2-4, the V gene TRBV5-5, with D perhaps matching TRBD2 (5 bases). In germline, CDR1 is SGHKS, CDR2 YYEKEE (reference sequence). The CDR3 has 16 amino acids. V lost 0 bases to trimming and J lost 1 base, with 11 bases between them. CDR3 residues: CASSLAGNRAKNIQYF. The CDR3 bases are TGTGCCAGCAGCTTGGCGGGGAACCGGGCCAAAAACATTCAGTACTTC. Full variable domain (remainder filled in from reference TRBV5-5 and TRBJ2-4): DAGVTQSPTHLIKTRGQQVTLRCSPISGHKSVSWYQQVLGQGPQFIFQYYEKEERGRGNFPDRFSARQFPNYSSELNVNALLLGDSALYLCASSLAGNRAKNIQYFGAGTRLSVL.

This clonotype occurred a few times. This sequence joins TRBV30 and TRBJ2-2; D remains ambiguous. CDR1 is GTSNPN and CDR2 is SVGIG in the germline V gene (reference sequence). The V end was cut by 0 bases, the J end by 6 bases, with 8 bases between. The CDR3 consists of 13 residues. DNA of the CDR3: TGTGCCTGGAGTGTGACTTGGGCCGGGGAGCTGTTTTTT. It translates to CAWSVTWAGELFF.

This clonotype was counted between two and nine times. The chain joins TRBV29-1 to TRBJ1-1, with D perhaps TRBD1 (6 bases). Germline V gene sequence: CDR1 SQVTM, CDR2 ANQGSEA. V was clipped by 6 bases and J by 7 bases, with 15 bases between them. The CDR3 spans 12 residues. CDR3 region: CSVGGHSSEAFF. In nucleotides, the CDR3 is TGCAGCGTGGGGGGACATTCAAGTGAAGCTTTCTTT.

This clonotype has a count of ten or more. The rearrangement joins TRBV7-9 to TRBJ2-7, with 8 bases aligning to TRBD2. V was clipped by 3 bases and J by 7 bases; unmatched bases: 8. This CDR3 contains 14 residues. In germline, CDR1 is SEHNR, CDR2 FQNEAQ (reference sequence). CDR3 residues: CASSLSGRWEEQYF. CDR3 nucleotide sequence: TGTGCCAGCAGCTTGAGCGGGAGATGGGAAGAGCAGTACTTC.

There are many counts of this clonotype. The chain couples TRBV29-1 to TRBJ2-7; D is unclear. Deletions cut 6 bases from V and 0 bases from J, with 9 bases between. Germline CDR1 reads SQVTM; CDR2 reads ANQGSEA. The CDR3 is made up of 12 amino acids. The chain's CDR3 is CSVIDGSYEQYF. CDR3 DNA: TGCAGCGTGATTGATGGCTCCTACGAGCAGTACTTC.

The rearrangement uses TRBV28 and TRBJ2-1; the match to TRBD2 covers 8 bases. CDR3 size: 16 residues. After removal of 6 bases from V and 2 bases from J, the junction contained 9 bases not matched to a gene. CDR1 and CDR2 from the germline V gene are MDHEN and SYDVKM. CDR3 in DNA: TGTGCCAGCAGCCCTATAGCGGGGACGACCTACAATGAGCAGTTCTTC. Protein: CASSPIAGTTYNEQFF. Full variable domain (outside the CDR3, taken from reference TRBV28 and TRBJ2-1): DVKVTQSSRYLVKRTGEKVFLECVQDMDHENMFWYRQDPGLGLRLIYFSYDVKMKEKGDIPEGYSVSREKKERFSLILESASTNQTSMYLCASSPIAGTTYNEQFFGPGTRLTVL.

The sample holds a few counts of this clonotype. The rearrangement links TRBV20-1 to TRBJ1-1; D is ambiguous. The CDR3 runs to 14 residues. Germline V CDR1 and CDR2: DFQATT, SNEGSKA (reference sequence). Trimming removed 3 bases at V and 0 bases at J, with 11 bases between. The CDR3 is CSASKSLLNTEAFF. Written as DNA, the CDR3 is TGCAGTGCTAGTAAAAGTTTACTGAACACTGAAGCTTTCTTT.

This clonotype was counted between two and nine times. This sequence joins TRBV25-1 and TRBJ2-3; a possible D gene is TRBD2 (6 bases). Germline CDR1 is MGHDK and CDR2 is SYGVNS. The CDR3 runs to 15 residues. The V end lost 4 bases, the J end lost 8 bases, and 19 bases lay between the germline ends. CDR3: CASSGGGGPIGTQYF. In DNA form, the CDR3 reads TGTGCCAGCAGTGGGGGTGGAGGGCCCATCGGTACGCAGTATTTT.

This clonotype has a count of ten or more. The chain recombines TRBV29-1 with TRBJ2-7; 7 bases align to TRBD2. Germline-derived CDR1 and CDR2 are SQVTM and ANQGSEA. The V gene end was trimmed by 3 bases and the J gene end by 4 bases; junction bases not matched to a gene: 3. The CDR3 sequence is 12 residues long. In DNA, the CDR3 is TGCAGCGTTGACGGGGGGAGGTACGAGCAGTACTTC. Encoded protein: CSVDGGRYEQYF.

This clonotype has a handful of counts. This sequence joins TRBV11-2 and TRBJ2-5, with TRBD2 matching over 14 bases. V lost 5 bases, J lost 3 bases, and 8 bases stayed unmatched. CDR1 SGHAT and CDR2 FQNNGV come from the germline V gene. The CDR3 loop spans 17 amino acids. CDR3 in amino acids: CASSPGGTSGSEETQYF. The CDR3 DNA reads TGTGCCAGCAGCCCCGGGGGGACTAGCGGGAGTGAAGAGACCCAGTACTTC.

This clonotype was detected only a few times. This chain links TRBV29-1 with TRBJ1-2; 7 nucleotides align to TRBD1. The CDR3 spans 14 residues. Trimming cost V 5 bases and J 4 bases; bases outside gene matches: 10. In germline, CDR1 is SQVTM, CDR2 ANQGSEA. The CDR3 loop is CSVHFRQGGYGYTF. CDR3 nucleotide sequence: TGCAGCGTTCATTTCCGACAGGGTGGCTATGGCTACACCTTC.

This clonotype was picked up a small number of times. In DNA form, the CDR3 reads TGCGCCAGCAGACAGGGCTCGACCTACGAGCAGTACTTC. This sequence encodes CASRQGSTYEQYF. The chain links TRBV5-1 to TRBJ2-7; a possible D gene is TRBD1 (6 bases). V was pared by 5 bases and J by 2 bases, with 11 bases between. Germline values: CDR1 SGHRS, CDR2 YFSETQ. The CDR3 extends over 13 amino acids.

The V call is TRBV7-9, the J call TRBJ1-4; D call uncertain. This CDR3 comprises 15 residues. Germline V gives CDR1 SEHNR, CDR2 FQNEAQ (reference sequence). With 2 bases removed from V and 0 bases from J, the gap between germline ends came to 7 bases. The CDR3, as DNA: TGTGCCAGCAGCTTATTAGACTCAACTAATGAAAAACTGTTTTTT. Its protein is CASSLLDSTNEKLFF.

This chain links TRBV4-3 with TRBJ2-1; possibly TRBD2 for D (5 bases). Germline CDR1 reads LGHNA; CDR2 reads YSLEER. The CDR3 is 14 residues long. Trimming removed 1 base from V and 8 bases from J, with 12 bases in between. CDR3 nucleotide sequence: TGCGCCAGCAGCCAAGTCCTCTACGGGGATGAGCAGTTCTTC. Amino acid sequence: CASSQVLYGDEQFF.

J is TRBJ1-3 and V is TRBV7-2, with D uncertain. V was pared by 1 base and J by 4 bases, with 8 bases between. The germline CDR1 and CDR2 sequences are SGHTA and FQGNSA. CDR3 length: 14 residues. The CDR3: CASSLGVRGNTIYF. DNA for the CDR3: TGTGCCAGCAGCTTAGGGGTTCGAGGAAACACCATATATTTT.

Remarks on this clonotype: The limits of the CDR3 on the DNA are not certain, so only TCRdb's listed CDR3 is given. The chain carries TRBV20-1 and TRBJ2-1; the table assigns TRBD2, which was not confirmed against the DNA. From its first to its last residue, the CDR3 has 17 amino acids. The germline V gene encodes CDR1 DFQATT and CDR2 SNEGSKA (reference sequence). CDR3 amino acids: CSARAVISSSGPFGQFF.

The J gene is TRBJ2-7, the V gene TRBV12-3 or TRBV12-4; no clear D gene. CDR3 size: 13 residues. V lost 6 bases to trimming and J lost 6 bases, with 15 bases between them. CDR3 DNA: TGTGCCAGCAGCCCTCTGATAGGGTTCGAGCAGTACTTC. Translation: CASSPLIGFEQYF.

This clonotype appeared many times. The chain has TRBV20-1 and TRBJ1-1; maybe TRBD1 (6 bases). V lost 6 bases and J lost 11, with 19 bases in between. The length of the CDR3 is 12 residues. CDR1 is DFQATT and CDR2 is SNEGSKA in the germline V gene (reference sequence). Here the CDR3 reads CSARDTDSRAFF. For the CDR3, the DNA is TGCAGTGCCCGGGACACGGATTCTAGGGCTTTCTTT.

This clonotype turned up a few times. This rearrangement joins TRBV19 to TRBJ2-4; D might be TRBD1 (6 bases). Trimming cost V 6 bases and J 4 bases, with 16 bases left between them. CDR1 is LNHDA and CDR2 is SQIVND in the germline V gene (reference sequence). The length of the CDR3 is 15 residues. The CDR3 DNA is TGTGCCAGTAGCGAACACGGGACAATAAAAAACATTCAGTACTTC. This codes for CASSEHGTIKNIQYF.

DNA for the CDR3: TGCAGTGCTAGACAAACAGGGGAAGAGACCCAGTACTTC. Translation gives CSARQTGEETQYF. The chain is built from TRBV20-1 and TRBJ2-5; 7 nucleotides align to TRBD1. The CDR3 runs to 13 residues. V lost 2 bases to trimming and J lost 3 bases; unmatched junction nucleotides: 3. Germline CDR1 is DFQATT and CDR2 is SNEGSKA (reference sequence).

This clonotype was detected ten times or more. This chain uses TRBV7-2 with TRBJ2-3; no reliable D call. Germline V gene lookup returns CDR1 SGHTA and CDR2 FQGNSA. The CDR3 is made up of 12 amino acids. Between the trimmed V and J ends, which lost 5 bases and 5 bases, there was a span of 8 bases. CDR3 sequence (DNA): TGTGCCAGCAGCCCCTTCGAAGATACGCAGTATTTT. It translates to CASSPFEDTQYF.

This clonotype occurred many times. The chain is built from TRBV12-3 or TRBV12-4 and TRBJ2-7; D remains unclear. This CDR3 is built from 14 residues. V lost 3 bases and J 3 bases, leaving 12 bases between the germline ends. The CDR3 loop reads CASSFTSTNYEQYF. The CDR3 nucleotides are TGTGCCAGCAGTTTCACCAGTACTAACTACGAGCAGTACTTC.

This clonotype was observed many times. The chain is built from TRBV4-3 and TRBJ2-5; tentative D call: TRBD2 (6 bases). Between the trimmed V and J ends, which lost 0 bases and 3 bases, there was a span of 8 bases. This CDR3 comprises 14 residues. In germline, CDR1 is LGHNA, CDR2 YSLEER. The CDR3: CASSQEGGEETQYF. DNA of the CDR3: TGCGCCAGCAGCCAAGAGGGCGGGGAAGAGACCCAGTACTTC.

This clonotype was seen many times. V usage is TRBV12-3 or TRBV12-4 and J usage is TRBJ2-1; 11 positions match TRBD2. Trimming cost V 5 bases and J 7 bases; bases outside gene matches: 4. The CDR3 has 14 amino acids. Here the CDR3 DNA reads TGTGCCAGCAGTCGACTAGCGGGAACGAATGAGCAGTTCTTC. This sequence encodes CASSRLAGTNEQFF.